Listed here are 5 T cell receptor beta chains from one sample, sequenced in a study of cytomegalovirus exposure and HLA in healthy donors. PCR amplification relied on 60 Vbeta primers (plus 13 Jbeta primers). Profiling relied on immunoSEQ multiplex PCR, and the TCRdb table lists in-frame clones only, not all of them. This sample has some 270,000 clones; about four fifths occur once, and the top ten carry roughly 0.3%. The specimen sequenced was PBMCs. Receptors originate from a girl aged 2-10 years in good health and CMV-seronegative.

This chain joins TRBV10-3 and TRBJ1-5; D is undetermined. This CDR3 has 18 residues. Germline lookup yields CDR1 ENHRY and CDR2 SYGVKD. Trimming cost V 4 bases and J 0 bases, with 19 bases left between them. Here the CDR3 DNA reads TGTGCCATCAGTGCCGAGGCCAGTGCCCTAGGTAGCAATCAGCCCCAGCATTTT. It encodes CAISAEASALGSNQPQHF.

Written as DNA, the CDR3 is TGTGCCAGCAGTTTATGGGCGTACAATCAGCCCCAGCATTTT. Translation gives CASSLWAYNQPQHF. The chain links TRBV27 to TRBJ1-5; D uncertain. Trimming stripped 1 base from V and 3 bases from J, with 7 bases between. The CDR3 consists of 14 residues. Germline V lookup: CDR1 MNHEY, CDR2 SMNVEV (reference sequence).

This sequence joins TRBV6-5 and TRBJ2-2, with a tentative D call TRBD2 (5 bases). The V gene's germline CDR1 is MNHEY and CDR2 SVGAGI. CDR3 length equals 15 residues. Trimming removed 2 bases at V and 6 bases at J, with 13 bases between. This chain's CDR3 is CASSYPGFEAGELFF. As DNA, the CDR3 is TGTGCCAGCAGTTACCCGGGGTTTGAGGCCGGGGAGCTGTTTTTT.

As for this clone: Mismatch with germline at one junction end may stem from a read error. V usage is TRBV20-1 and J usage is TRBJ1-2; D is unresolved. Germline-derived CDR1 and CDR2 are DFQATT and SNEGSKA (reference sequence). There are 11 residues in the CDR3. Here the CDR3 DNA reads TGCAGTGCTATCCATCCCCCCGACTACGCCTTC. Translation gives CSAIHPPDYAF.

This clone was recorded once. The chain couples TRBV29-1 to TRBJ2-5; unclear D gene. This CDR3 region has 12 residues. The ends were cut back, 6 bases at V and 7 bases at J, with 15 bases in the middle. Per germline, CDR1 SQVTM and CDR2 ANQGSEA. The CDR3 nucleotides are TGCAGCGTGGCGGCCCCCCCCGGGACCCAGTACTTC. It translates to CSVAAPPGTQYF.